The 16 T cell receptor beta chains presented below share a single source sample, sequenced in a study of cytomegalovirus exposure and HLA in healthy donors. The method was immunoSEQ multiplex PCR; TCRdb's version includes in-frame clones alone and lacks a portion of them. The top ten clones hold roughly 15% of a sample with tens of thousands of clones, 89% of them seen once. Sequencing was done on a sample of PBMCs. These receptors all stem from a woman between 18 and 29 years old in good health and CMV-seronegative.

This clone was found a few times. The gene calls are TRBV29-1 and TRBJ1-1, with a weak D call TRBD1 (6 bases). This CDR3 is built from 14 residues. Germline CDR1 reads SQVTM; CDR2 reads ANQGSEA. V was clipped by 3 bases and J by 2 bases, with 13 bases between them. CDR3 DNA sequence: TGCAGCGTTGAGTCCAGGGGATCTAACACTGAAGCTTTCTTT. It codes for CSVESRGSNTEAFF.

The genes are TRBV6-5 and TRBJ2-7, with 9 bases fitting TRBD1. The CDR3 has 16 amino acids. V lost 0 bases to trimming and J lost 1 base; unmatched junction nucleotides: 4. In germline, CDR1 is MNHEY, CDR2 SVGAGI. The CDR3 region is CASSYSGTGLSYEQYF. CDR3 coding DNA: TGTGCCAGCAGTTACTCGGGGACAGGGCTTTCCTACGAGCAGTACTTC.

Written as DNA, the CDR3 is TGCGCCAGCAGCTTGACCAGCGGGGCTTACTACGAGCAGTACTTC. Its translation is CASSLTSGAYYEQYF. The V and J genes are TRBV5-1 and TRBJ2-7; 7 nucleotides line up with TRBD2. The germline gives CDR1 SGHRS, CDR2 YFSETQ. This CDR3 has 15 amino acids. V gave up 1 base and J gave up 3 bases; unmatched junction bases: 7.

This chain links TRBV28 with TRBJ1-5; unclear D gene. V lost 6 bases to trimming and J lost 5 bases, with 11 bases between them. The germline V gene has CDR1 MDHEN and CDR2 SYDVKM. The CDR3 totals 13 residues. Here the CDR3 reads CASRDTGDQPQHF. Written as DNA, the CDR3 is TGTGCCAGCAGAGATACCGGAGATCAGCCCCAGCATTTT.

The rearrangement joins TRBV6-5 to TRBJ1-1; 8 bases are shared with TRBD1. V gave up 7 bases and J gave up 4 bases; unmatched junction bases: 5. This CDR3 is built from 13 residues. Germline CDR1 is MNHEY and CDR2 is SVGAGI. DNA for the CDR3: TGTGCCAGCATACAAACAGGGGGCACTGAAGCTTTCTTT. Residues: CASIQTGGTEAFF.

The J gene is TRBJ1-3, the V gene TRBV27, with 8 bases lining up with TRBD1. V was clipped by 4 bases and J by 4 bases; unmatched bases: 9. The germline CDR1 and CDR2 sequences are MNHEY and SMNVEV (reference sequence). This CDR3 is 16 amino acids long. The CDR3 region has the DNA TGTGCCAGCAGTTCCCTTGACAGGGGCGCCGGAAACACCATATATTTT. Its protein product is CASSSLDRGAGNTIYF.

The CDR3 region is CASSPAAGGFQPQHF. The DNA of the CDR3 is TGTGCCAGCAGCCCGGCCGCAGGGGGCTTTCAGCCCCAGCATTTT. The chain combines TRBV28 with TRBJ1-5; 8 bases agree with TRBD1. V was clipped by 6 bases and J by 6 bases; unmatched bases: 10. CDR3 size: 15 residues. From germline, CDR1 is MDHEN and CDR2 SYDVKM.

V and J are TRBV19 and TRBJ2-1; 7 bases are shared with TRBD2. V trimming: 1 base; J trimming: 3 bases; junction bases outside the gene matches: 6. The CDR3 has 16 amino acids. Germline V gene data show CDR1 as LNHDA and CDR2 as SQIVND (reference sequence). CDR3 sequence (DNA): TGTGCCAGTAGTATAGCTGGCGGGAGTATCTACAATGAGCAGTTCTTC. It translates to CASSIAGGSIYNEQFF.

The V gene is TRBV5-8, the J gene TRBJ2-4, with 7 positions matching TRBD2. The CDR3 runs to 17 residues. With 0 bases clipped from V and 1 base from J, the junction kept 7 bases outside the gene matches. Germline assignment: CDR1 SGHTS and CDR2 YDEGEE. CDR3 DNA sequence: TGTGCCAGCAGCTTGGGATTGGGGCGGGAGGCCAAAAACATTCAGTACTTC. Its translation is CASSLGLGREAKNIQYF.

In DNA form, the CDR3 reads TGTGCCAGCTCACCACCGGCTCTAGTGTCGAATGAGCAGTTCTTC. This sequence encodes CASSPPALVSNEQFF. This chain uses TRBV18 with TRBJ2-1, with D hard to call. The CDR3 length is 15 residues. Germline V gives CDR1 KGHSH, CDR2 LQKENI. The ends were cut back, 0 bases at V and 7 bases at J, with 13 bases in the middle.

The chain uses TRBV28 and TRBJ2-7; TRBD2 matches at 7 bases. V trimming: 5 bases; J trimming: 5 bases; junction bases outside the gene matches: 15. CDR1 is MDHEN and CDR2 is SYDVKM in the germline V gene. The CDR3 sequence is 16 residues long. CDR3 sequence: CASSPTPSGGLHEQYF. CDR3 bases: TGTGCCAGCAGTCCTACCCCCTCCGGGGGGTTGCACGAGCAGTACTTC.

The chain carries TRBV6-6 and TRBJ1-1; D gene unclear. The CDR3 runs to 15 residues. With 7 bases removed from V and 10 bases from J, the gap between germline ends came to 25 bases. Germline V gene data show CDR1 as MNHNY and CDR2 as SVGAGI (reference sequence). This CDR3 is CASTPNRSGGFAAFF. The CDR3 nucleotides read TGTGCCAGCACCCCCAATAGGTCGGGAGGTTTTGCAGCTTTCTTT.

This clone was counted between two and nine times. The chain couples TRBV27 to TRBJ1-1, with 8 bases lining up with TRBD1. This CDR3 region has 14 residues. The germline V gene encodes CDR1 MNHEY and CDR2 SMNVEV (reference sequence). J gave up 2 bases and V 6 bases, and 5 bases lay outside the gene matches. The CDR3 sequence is CASSKTGVNTEAFF. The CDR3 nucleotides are TGTGCCAGCAGCAAGACAGGGGTAAACACTGAAGCTTTCTTT.

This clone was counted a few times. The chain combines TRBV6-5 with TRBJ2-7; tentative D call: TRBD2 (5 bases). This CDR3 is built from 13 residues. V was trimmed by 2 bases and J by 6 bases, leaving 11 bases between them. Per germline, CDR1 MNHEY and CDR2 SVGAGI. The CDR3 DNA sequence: TGTGCCAGCAGTTACCTGCGGGCAGGCGAGCAGTACTTC. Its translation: CASSYLRAGEQYF.

The CDR3, as DNA: TGTGCCAGTAGTGGGCCGGGGGAGGGGTCCTACGAGCAGTACTTC. Translated, it gives CASSGPGEGSYEQYF. The chain has TRBV19 and TRBJ2-7; TRBD2 aligns across 7 bases. CDR1 and CDR2 from the germline V gene are LNHDA and SQIVND (reference sequence). The CDR3 has 15 amino acids. Trimming took 5 bases from V and 1 from J; bases not matched to a gene: 8.

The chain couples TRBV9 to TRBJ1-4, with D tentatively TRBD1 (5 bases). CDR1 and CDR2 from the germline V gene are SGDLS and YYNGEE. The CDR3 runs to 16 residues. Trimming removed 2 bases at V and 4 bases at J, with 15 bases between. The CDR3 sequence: CASSVWLGADNEKLFF. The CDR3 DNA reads TGTGCCAGCAGCGTTTGGCTTGGGGCGGATAATGAAAAACTGTTTTTT.